These 19 T cell receptor beta chains originate from one sample sequenced in a study of blood T cells in healthy people across ages. Sample-barcoded 5' priming and a J-beta primer mix drove a second PCR of 7 to 11 cycles. TCRdb processed the 5' RACE reads anew with MiXCR; each CDR3 protein has one entry. The data show 500,000 to 700,000 distinct CDR3 sequences, approximately 30% seen once. Sequencing was performed on blood. The receptors shown here come from a woman older than 75 in good health.

This clonotype was found a few times. This rearrangement joins TRBV6-1 to TRBJ1-1; D is unresolved. CDR1 and CDR2 from the germline V gene are MNHNS and SASEGT. V gave up 5 bases and J gave up 0 bases, with 10 bases separating them. This CDR3 has 14 residues. The CDR3 spells CASSPRSMNTEAFF. The CDR3 region has the DNA TGTGCCAGCAGTCCGCGGAGTATGAACACTGAAGCTTTCTTT.

This clonotype was seen repeatedly, ten times or more. This sequence joins TRBV4-2 and TRBJ2-2, with 8 bases fitting TRBD1. CDR1 and CDR2 from the germline V gene are LGHNA and YNFKEQ. V lost 4 bases and J lost 6; bases outside the gene matches: 7. The CDR3 has 15 residues. The DNA for the CDR3 is TGTGCCAGCAGCCCCCAGGACAGGGATTCCGGGGAGCTGTTTTTT. Protein sequence: CASSPQDRDSGELFF.

This clonotype was seen once. This could be a read error, since a much larger clone is one nucleotide away. This rearrangement joins TRBV12-3 or TRBV12-4 to TRBJ2-3; no clear D gene. The CDR3 has 13 residues. V gave up 6 bases and J gave up 0 bases, with 7 bases separating them. The CDR3 region is CASRESSTDTQYF. The DNA of the CDR3 is TGTGCCAGCAGGGAGAGTAGCACAGATACGCAGTATTTT.

This clonotype was observed many times. J is TRBJ2-1 and V is TRBV19, with D perhaps TRBD1 or TRBD2 (6 bases each). CDR3 length: 15 residues. Trimming stripped 3 bases from V and 2 bases from J, with 11 bases between. CDR1 LNHDA and CDR2 SQIVND come from the germline V gene (reference sequence). Here the CDR3 DNA reads TGTGCCAGTAGTATGGAGGGGGAAACCTACAATGAGCAGTTCTTC. Translating it yields CASSMEGETYNEQFF.

The chain recombines TRBV6-2 or TRBV6-3 with TRBJ2-1, with D possibly matching TRBD1 (6 bases). V was trimmed by 3 bases and J by 8 bases, leaving 17 bases between them. CDR3 length: 15 residues. Germline V gene data show CDR1 as MNHEY and CDR2 as SVGEGT. The CDR3 loop is CASSYRARGMDEQFF. The CDR3 DNA reads TGTGCCAGCAGTTATCGCGCCAGGGGTATGGATGAGCAGTTCTTC.

The V and J genes are TRBV5-4 and TRBJ2-1; D remains ambiguous. Trimming stripped 0 bases from V and 13 bases from J, with 20 bases between. The CDR3 totals 15 residues. Looked up from germline, CDR1 is SGHNT and CDR2 is YYREEE (reference sequence). The CDR3 reads CASSLASVSQETQFF. CDR3 nucleotides: TGTGCCAGCAGCTTGGCTTCAGTGAGCCAAGAGACCCAGTTCTTC.

The table lists this clonotype with many counts. V gene TRBV7-2 combines with J gene TRBJ1-2, with 7 bases matching TRBD1. The junction had 10 bases not matched to a gene; V was cut back by 6 bases and J by 6 bases. The CDR3 covers 14 residues. Germline CDR1 SGHTA, CDR2 FQGNSA. As DNA, the CDR3 is TGTGCCAGCAGGCTGGGGACAGAACTCCATGGCTACACCTTC. Its protein product is CASRLGTELHGYTF.

A note on this clonotype: One junction end does not reproduce the germline sequence, and a read error may be involved. The J gene is TRBJ2-7, the V gene TRBV28, with 9 bases identical to TRBD1. CDR1 and CDR2 (germline): MDHEN, SYDVKM. This CDR3 region has 14 residues. The CDR3 DNA reads as TGTGCCGGCAGTTTACACAGGGGGCAGTACGAGCAGTACTTC. Translating it yields CAGSLHRGQYEQYF.

The rearrangement uses TRBV20-1 and TRBJ1-1, with 11 nucleotides matching TRBD1. The CDR3 extends over 15 amino acids. Germline trimming cut 6 bases from V and 3 bases from J; bases unmatched to any gene: 9. Germline CDR1 DFQATT, CDR2 SNEGSKA (reference sequence). In DNA form, the CDR3 reads TGCAGTGCCCTAAGACGGGACAGGGGGTACACTGAAGCTTTCTTT. It is translated as CSALRRDRGYTEAFF.

This clonotype showed up just a few times. The V and J genes are TRBV18 and TRBJ1-2; no clear D. Germline assignment: CDR1 KGHSH and CDR2 LQKENI. The germline V and J ends were trimmed by 6 bases and 4 bases, with 18 bases remaining between them. The length of the CDR3 is 15 residues. This CDR3 reads CASSPLDAAGYGYTF. CDR3 DNA sequence: TGTGCCAGCTCCCCTTTAGACGCAGCCGGCTATGGCTACACCTTC.

This clonotype occurred a few times. The V and J genes are TRBV20-1 and TRBJ2-1; 10 bases agree with TRBD2. The V segment lost 0 bases and the J segment 13 bases; nucleotides outside the gene matches: 24. This CDR3 comprises 19 residues. Germline loops: CDR1 DFQATT, CDR2 SNEGSKA (reference sequence). CDR3 nucleotides: TGCAGTGCTAGAGAGGGAAGCGGGGGGGCCAATCAAGCCAAAAACATTCAGTTCTTC. Protein: CSAREGSGGANQAKNIQFF.

Comments on this clonotype: A read error may be the cause here, since a much bigger clone is one base away. This chain joins TRBV10-3 and TRBJ2-3, with 8 positions matching TRBD2. With V trimmed by 4 bases and J by 3 bases, 12 bases remained unmatched. Germline-derived CDR1 and CDR2 are ENHRY and SYGVKD. The CDR3 totals 17 residues. The CDR3 coding sequence is TGTGCCATCAGTGGCCCCCTATCGGGGGGGCAGACAGATACGCAGTATTTT. It yields the protein CAISGPLSGGQTDTQYF.

The chain carries TRBV9 and TRBJ1-3, with D possibly TRBD1 on 5 matching bases. The CDR3 covers 15 residues. The V gene lost 3 bases and the J gene lost 0 bases, with 10 bases spanning the gap. Looked up from germline, CDR1 is SGDLS and CDR2 is YYNGEE. The CDR3 coding sequence is TGTGCCAGCAGCGGACAGACTTTCTCTGGAAACACCATATATTTT. Protein sequence: CASSGQTFSGNTIYF.

This sequence joins TRBV6-1 and TRBJ2-2; no clear D. Between the trimmed V and J ends, which lost 6 bases and 5 bases, there was a span of 10 bases. The CDR3 loop spans 13 amino acids. The germline V gene has CDR1 MNHNS and CDR2 SASEGT. CDR3 in amino acids: CASRFAGTGELFF. CDR3 nucleotides: TGTGCCAGCAGATTTGCTGGGACCGGGGAGCTGTTTTTT.

This rearrangement joins TRBV6-5 to TRBJ1-2; the D gene is possibly TRBD1 (5 bases). In germline, CDR1 is MNHEY, CDR2 SVGAGI. Between the trimmed V and J ends, which lost 5 bases and 10 bases, there was a span of 20 bases. This CDR3 has 14 residues. The CDR3 loop is CASSPDFSTGDYTF. The CDR3 DNA sequence: TGTGCCAGCAGTCCGGACTTCTCCACGGGGGACTACACCTTC.

The chain recombines TRBV3-1 with TRBJ1-6; D is possibly TRBD1 (6 bases). V was cut by 3 bases and J by 8 bases, with 14 bases left in between. CDR1 is LGHDT and CDR2 is YNNKEL in the germline V gene (reference sequence). The CDR3 spans 15 residues. As DNA, the CDR3 is TGTGCCAGCAGCCAGTCGACAGGCCGTTATTCACCCCTCCACTTT. This translates into CASSQSTGRYSPLHF.

This clonotype was observed a handful of times. CDR3 in amino acids: CSVYEDTEAFF. The CDR3 DNA sequence: TGCAGCGTTTATGAGGACACTGAAGCTTTCTTT. The chain is built from TRBV29-1 and TRBJ1-1; D is uncertain. V was clipped by 5 bases and J by 3 bases, with 7 bases between them. This CDR3 has 11 residues. Germline lookup yields CDR1 SQVTM and CDR2 ANQGSEA.

This clonotype was counted ten times or more. The chain links TRBV11-2 to TRBJ2-3, with 8 bases lining up with TRBD1. Germline-derived CDR1 and CDR2 are SGHAT and FQNNGV. Losses at the gene ends were 0 bases for V and 3 bases for J; bases not matched to a gene: 2. This CDR3 has 15 amino acids. CDR3 sequence reads: CASSLDTGGTDTQYF. CDR3 nucleotides: TGTGCCAGCAGCTTAGATACAGGGGGGACAGATACGCAGTATTTT.

A note on this clonotype: A much larger clone is a single base away; this may be a read error. The chain uses TRBV5-1 and TRBJ2-5; 10 bases match TRBD1. From germline, CDR1 is SGHRS and CDR2 YFSETQ. This CDR3 comprises 15 residues. CDR3 nucleotides: TGCACCAGCAGCTTGACAGGGGGCGCGGGTAATGAGCAGTACTTC. This codes for CTSSLTGGAGNEQYF.